Presented here are 12 T cell receptor beta chains from one specimen sequenced in a study of T cell clonotyping in hematopoietic cell transplantation. Profiled with immunoSEQ multiplex PCR; TCRdb holds only in-frame clones, not every one. This table has roughly 40,000 clones, 85% appearing once. The sample's time point: recipient sample about 28 days before transplant, after cytoreduction. The source was peripheral blood mononuclear cells, collected before stem cell transplant. The source is a man in his sixties with acute myeloid leukemia. Some clones in this sample may be carry-over from other donors' samples.

The chain is built from TRBV14 and TRBJ2-2; weak D call: TRBD1 (5 bases). V was pared by 2 bases and J by 3 bases, with 10 bases between. CDR3 size: 15 residues. CDR1 is SGHDN, CDR2 FVKESK, per germline. The CDR3 reads CASSQRGLDTGELFF. DNA of the CDR3: TGTGCCAGCAGCCAAAGGGGTTTGGACACCGGGGAGCTGTTTTTT.

The chain combines TRBV11-3 with TRBJ2-2; D perhaps matches TRBD1 (5 bases). The CDR3 consists of 15 residues. V lost 1 base, J lost 0 bases, and 6 bases lay in between. Per the germline V gene, CDR1 is SGHNT and CDR2 is YENEEA. The CDR3 coding sequence is TGTGCCAGCAGCTTAGCCAGGGCGAACACCGGGGAGCTGTTTTTT. Its protein product is CASSLARANTGELFF.

The chain is built from TRBV14 and TRBJ2-7; D may be TRBD2 (7 bases). Germline CDR1 reads SGHDN; CDR2 reads FVKESK. Trimming cost V 0 bases and J 5 bases, with 14 bases left between them. This CDR3 spans 15 amino acids. CDR3 loop: CASSQDRGRAHEQYF. The DNA of the CDR3 is TGTGCCAGCAGCCAAGATAGGGGGAGGGCCCACGAGCAGTACTTC.

This sequence joins TRBV7-2 and TRBJ1-1, with D maybe TRBD1 (6 bases). Germline V gene sequence: CDR1 SGHTA, CDR2 FQGNSA. The CDR3 loop spans 12 amino acids. V was pared by 6 bases and J by 5 bases, with 10 bases between. In DNA, the CDR3 is TGTGCCAGCAGGGAAAGGGGGACTGAAGCTTTCTTT. Translation gives CASRERGTEAFF.

About this clone: Other DNA variants within this sample encode the same CDR3. The V and J genes are TRBV5-1 and TRBJ2-3; 8 nucleotides align to TRBD2. The CDR3 is made up of 16 amino acids. In germline, CDR1 is SGHRS, CDR2 YFSETQ. Germline trimming cut 0 bases from V and 2 bases from J; bases unmatched to any gene: 5. CDR3 nucleotides: TGCGCCAGCAGCTTGGGGTTAGCGGGGTCCACAGATACGCAGTATTTT. Translating it yields CASSLGLAGSTDTQYF.

The chain uses TRBV7-9 and TRBJ1-6; TRBD1 matches at 9 bases. The CDR3 consists of 15 residues. Looked up from germline, CDR1 is SEHNR and CDR2 is FQNEAQ (reference sequence). With V trimmed by 5 bases and J by 7 bases, 6 bases remained unmatched. The CDR3 region is CASSRHRGRNSPLHF. The CDR3 DNA sequence: TGTGCCAGCAGCCGTCACAGGGGGCGGAATTCACCCCTCCACTTT. Variable domain in full (rest from reference TRBV7-9 and TRBJ1-6): DTGVSQNPRHKITKRGQNVTFRCDPISEHNRLYWYRQTLGQGPEFLTYFQNEAQLEKSRLLSDRFSAERPKGSFSTLEIQRTEQGDSAMYLCASSRHRGRNSPLHFGNGTRLTVT.

This clone appeared a single time. The rearrangement joins TRBV6-5 to TRBJ1-2; no reliable D call. Germline values: CDR1 MNHEY, CDR2 SVGAGI. V lost 0 bases and J 8 bases, leaving 16 bases between the germline ends. The CDR3 has 15 amino acids. CDR3 sequence reads: CASSYSTVLDWGYTF. CDR3 DNA sequence: TGTGCCAGCAGTTACTCAACCGTGTTGGACTGGGGCTACACCTTC.

The CDR3 spells CASSRGQGVSGYTF. Written as DNA, the CDR3 is TGTGCCAGCAGCCGCGGACAGGGGGTATCTGGCTACACCTTC. The V gene is TRBV5-4, the J gene TRBJ1-2; 10 bases are shared with TRBD1. The CDR3 loop spans 14 amino acids. Germline CDR1 is SGHNT and CDR2 is YYREEE (reference sequence). V lost 4 bases to trimming and J lost 7 bases; unmatched junction nucleotides: 7.

The chain couples TRBV7-9 to TRBJ2-2; 12 bases are shared with TRBD2. CDR3 length: 15 residues. J lost 6 bases, V lost 7 bases, and 6 bases had no gene match. The germline V gene has CDR1 SEHNR and CDR2 FQNEAQ (reference sequence). The CDR3 region has the DNA TGTGCCAGCACCCCTAGCGGGGGGGCCGCCGGGGAGCTGTTTTTT. Translated: CASTPSGGAAGELFF.

In its sample, this clone was seen once. The J gene is TRBJ2-3, the V gene TRBV5-4; maybe TRBD2 (6 bases). Trimming cost V 6 bases and J 2 bases, with 19 bases left between them. There are 16 residues in the CDR3. The germline CDR1 and CDR2 sequences are SGHNT and YYREEE (reference sequence). The CDR3 region has the DNA TGTGCCAGCATCCCCGGGGGAAGCTCACTCACAGATACGCAGTATTTT. This sequence encodes CASIPGGSSLTDTQYF.

The chain uses TRBV29-1 and TRBJ1-2; D is uncertain. The CDR3 consists of 13 residues. The V gene's germline CDR1 is SQVTM and CDR2 ANQGSEA. The V and J ends lost 6 bases and 0 bases respectively, with 11 bases between them. In nucleotides, the CDR3 is TGCAGCGTCCCCCCGATAGCTAACTATGGCTACACCTTC. This codes for CSVPPIANYGYTF.

V usage is TRBV7-6 and J usage is TRBJ2-5; a weak D match, TRBD2 (6 bases). V dropped 5 bases and J dropped 1 base, with 17 bases sitting between them. CDR3 length: 16 residues. Germline assignment: CDR1 SGHVS and CDR2 FNYEAQ. CDR3 DNA: TGTGCCAGCAGCCTTAGTAGGGCGGGGATCCAAGAGACCCAGTACTTC. Protein product: CASSLSRAGIQETQYF.